What follows describes a single T cell receptor (beta chain). The V and J ends lost 5 bases and 0 bases, in that order; junction bases with no gene match: 8. Germline V CDR1 and CDR2: SGHNT, YYREEE (reference sequence). The CDR3 totals 15 residues. This sample stems from a study of blood T cell repertoires in COVID-19. In the authors' workflow: Estimation of nucleated cell counts was performed using reference gene primer amplification. The data were produced by immunoSEQ multiplex PCR, yet TCRdb's version contains in-frame clones alone and is incomplete. V, J and clone size are taken as reported in that table, and D and trimming were inferred from the DNA itself. The sample carries about 240,000 clones, around 86% recorded once.

The sample was peripheral blood. The TCR was taken from a woman in her sixties or seventies with active or convalescent COVID-19. This chain links TRBV5-4 with TRBJ2-7, with 7 bases fitting TRBD1. The CDR3 nucleotides read TGTGCCAGCAGATCCGACAGGGTGAGCTCCTACGAGCAGTACTTC. It codes for CASRSDRVSSYEQYF.